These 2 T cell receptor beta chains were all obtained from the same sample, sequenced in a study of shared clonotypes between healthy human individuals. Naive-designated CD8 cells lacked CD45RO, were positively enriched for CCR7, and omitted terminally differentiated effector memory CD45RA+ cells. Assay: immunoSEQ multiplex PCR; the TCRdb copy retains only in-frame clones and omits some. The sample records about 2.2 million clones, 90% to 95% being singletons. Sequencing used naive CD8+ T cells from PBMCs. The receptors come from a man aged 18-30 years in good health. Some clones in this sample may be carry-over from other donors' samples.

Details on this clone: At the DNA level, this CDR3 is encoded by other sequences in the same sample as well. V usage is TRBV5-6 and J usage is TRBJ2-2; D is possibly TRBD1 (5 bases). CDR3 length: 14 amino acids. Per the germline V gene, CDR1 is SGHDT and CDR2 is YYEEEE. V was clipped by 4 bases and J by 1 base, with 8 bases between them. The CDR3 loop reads CASSLGQNTGELFF. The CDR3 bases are TGTGCCAGCAGCCTCGGACAGAACACCGGGGAGCTGTTTTTT.

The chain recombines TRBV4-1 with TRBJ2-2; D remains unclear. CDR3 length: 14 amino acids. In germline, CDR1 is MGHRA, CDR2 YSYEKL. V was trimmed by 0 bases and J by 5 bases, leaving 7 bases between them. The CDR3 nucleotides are TGCGCCAGCAGCCAAGATCAAACGACCGGGGAGCTGTTTTTT. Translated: CASSQDQTTGELFF.